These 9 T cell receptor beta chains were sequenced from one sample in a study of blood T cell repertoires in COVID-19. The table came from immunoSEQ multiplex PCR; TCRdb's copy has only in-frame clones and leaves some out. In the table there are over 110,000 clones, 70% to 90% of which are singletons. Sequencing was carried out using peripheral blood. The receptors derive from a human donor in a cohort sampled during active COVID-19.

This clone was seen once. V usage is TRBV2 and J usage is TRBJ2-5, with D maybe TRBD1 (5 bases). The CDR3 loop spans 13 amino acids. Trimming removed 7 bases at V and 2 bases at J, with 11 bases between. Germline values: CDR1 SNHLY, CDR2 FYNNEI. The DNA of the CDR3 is TGTGCCAGCAAATGGGGCTTTCAAGAGACCCAGTACTTC. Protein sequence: CASKWGFQETQYF.

The CDR3: CASSLIPNNQPQHF. CDR3 DNA: TGTGCCAGCAGCTTAATTCCCAACAATCAGCCCCAGCATTTT. The rearrangement links TRBV7-2 to TRBJ1-5; D gene ambiguous. The CDR3 totals 14 residues. CDR1 SGHTA and CDR2 FQGNSA come from the germline V gene. V lost 2 bases, J lost 3 bases, and 8 bases lay in between.

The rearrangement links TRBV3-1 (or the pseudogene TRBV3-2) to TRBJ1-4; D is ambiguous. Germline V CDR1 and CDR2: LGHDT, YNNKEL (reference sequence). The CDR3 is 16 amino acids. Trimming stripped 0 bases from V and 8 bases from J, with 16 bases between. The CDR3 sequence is CASSQDREPLREKLFF. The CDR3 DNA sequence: TGTGCCAGCAGCCAAGATCGTGAACCTCTTCGGGAAAAACTGTTTTTT.

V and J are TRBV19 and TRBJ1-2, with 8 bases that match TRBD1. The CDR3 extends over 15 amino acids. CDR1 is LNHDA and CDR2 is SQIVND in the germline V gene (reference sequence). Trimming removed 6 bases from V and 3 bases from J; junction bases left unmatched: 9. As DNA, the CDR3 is TGTGCCAGTAGCCCAGGGGGCTTCGGGGACTATGGCTACACCTTC. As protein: CASSPGGFGDYGYTF.

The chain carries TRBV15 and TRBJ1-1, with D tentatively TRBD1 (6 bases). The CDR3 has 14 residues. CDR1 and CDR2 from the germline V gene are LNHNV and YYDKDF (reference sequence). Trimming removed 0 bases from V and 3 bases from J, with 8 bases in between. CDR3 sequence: CATSREGADTEAFF. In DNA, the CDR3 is TGTGCCACCAGCAGAGAGGGGGCGGACACTGAAGCTTTCTTT.

Here the CDR3 reads CATSRDSRGTGELFF. In nucleotides, the CDR3 is TGTGCCACCAGCAGAGATTCTCGCGGGACCGGGGAGCTGTTTTTT. The chain couples TRBV15 to TRBJ2-2; D is possibly TRBD2 (5 bases). Germline CDR1 reads LNHNV; CDR2 reads YYDKDF (reference sequence). CDR3 size: 15 residues. V gave up 0 bases and J gave up 5 bases, with 10 bases separating them.

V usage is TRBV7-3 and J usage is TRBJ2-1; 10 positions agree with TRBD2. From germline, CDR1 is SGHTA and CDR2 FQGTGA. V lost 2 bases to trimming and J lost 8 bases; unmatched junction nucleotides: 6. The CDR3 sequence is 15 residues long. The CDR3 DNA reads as TGTGCCAGCAGCTTAGGCCTAGCGGGGGCGTATGAGCAGTTCTTC. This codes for CASSLGLAGAYEQFF. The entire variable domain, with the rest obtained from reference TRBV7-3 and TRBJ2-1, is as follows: GAGVSQTPSNKVTEKGKYVELRCDPISGHTALYWYRQSLGQGPEFLIYFQGTGAADDSGLPNDRFFAVRPEGSVSTLKIQRTERGDSAVYLCASSLGLAGAYEQFFGPGTRLTVL.

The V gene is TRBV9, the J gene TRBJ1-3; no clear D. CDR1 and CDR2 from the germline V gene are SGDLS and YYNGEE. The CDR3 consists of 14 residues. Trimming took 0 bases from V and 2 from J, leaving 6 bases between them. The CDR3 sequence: CASSVGEPGNTIYF. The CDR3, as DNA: TGTGCCAGCAGCGTAGGTGAGCCTGGAAACACCATATATTTT.

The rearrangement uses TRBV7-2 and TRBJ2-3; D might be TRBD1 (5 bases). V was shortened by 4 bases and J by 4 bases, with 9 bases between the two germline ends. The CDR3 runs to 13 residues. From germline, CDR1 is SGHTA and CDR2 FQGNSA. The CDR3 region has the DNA TGTGCCAGCAGCTACCAGGGTCCAGATACGCAGTATTTT. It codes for CASSYQGPDTQYF.